This T cell receptor beta chain was sequenced during a study of regulatory T cells in long-lasting Graves disease. Described time point: newly diagnosed GD, antithyroid drugs for less than 3 months. Following extraction of RNA from PBMCs, that RNA was used to make the TCR library. Through Arm-PCR of CDR3 regions and iRepertoire HTBI primers, TCR beta libraries were built. TCRdb passed the multiplex PCR reads through MiXCR, listing each CDR3 protein once. The data contain under 700,000 distinct CDR3 sequences, 16% of them singletons. Overall study results and limits: Possibly, accuracy suffered from the small sample size.

The CDR3 is made up of 16 amino acids. Germline trimming cut 1 base from V and 7 bases from J; bases unmatched to any gene: 6. In germline, CDR1 is SEHNR, CDR2 FQNEAQ (reference sequence). This clonotype appeared a few times. What it recognizes is unknown. These data were likewise used in another study, on T cells in Graves' hyperthyroidism and ophthalmopathy.

The receptor comes from a woman aged 40-60 years with Graves disease. The rearrangement uses TRBV7-9 and TRBJ1-6; 8 bases map to TRBD1. This material consisted of peripheral blood mononuclear cells (PBMCs), taken at new diagnosis, from a patient treated with antithyroid drugs. CDR3 residues: CASSLGTGFLNSPLHF. In nucleotides, the CDR3 is TGTGCCAGCAGCTTAGGGACAGGGTTCTTAAATTCACCCCTCCACTTT.